This T cell receptor beta chain is drawn from a study of T cells in Graves' hyperthyroidism and ophthalmopathy. This clonotype was observed at least ten times. No antigen is known for it. V lost 7 bases and J lost 5, with 24 bases in between. The CDR3 runs to 16 residues. Germline-derived CDR1 and CDR2 are MNHNS and SASEGT. Whole-study results and caveats: The authors' 13 V-J model separated ophthalmopathy from stable hyperthyroidism.

TCR beta CDR3 region amplification was performed from RNA transcripts. Primed by the HTBI set, a first-round RT-PCR was run on the TCR CDR3. MiXCR was run by TCRdb on the multiplex PCR reads, yielding one entry per CDR3 protein. The table shows under 400,000 distinct CDR3 sequences, with about 15% occurring only once. The specimen was blood. The rearrangement links TRBV6-1 to TRBJ2-7, with unresolved D. The TCR was taken from a woman aged 55 to 70 with Graves' hyperthyroidism. The CDR3 DNA reads TGTGCCAGCACCATCACCGTGGGTCAAAGTGGCCACGAGCAGTACTTC. Protein sequence: CASTITVGQSGHEQYF.